These T cell receptor beta chains were read from a single sample in a study of a mutant IDH1 vaccine in newly diagnosed glioma. Antigen specificity for these receptors is unknown. Libraries were prepared by immunoSEQ multiplex PCR; TCRdb keeps only in-frame clonotypes and omits some of them. The profile shows approximately 66,000 clones, around 82% of them singletons. The specimen comprised PBMCs, sampled from a glioma patient whose treatment included an IDH1 peptide vaccine. These receptors came from a man aged 18 to 29 with glioma. Each CDR3 is given with its conserved first and last residue. D genes are given only for firm matches. The size of a clone is reported for some rows only, either as once, few or many, or as a class for expanded clones.

V gene	J gene	clone size	CDR3 length	D gene	CDR3 protein	CDR3 DNA
TRBV15	TRBJ1-5	.	16	.	CATSRSRSGREQPQHF	TGTGCCACCAGCAGAAGTCGGTCGGGGAGGGAGCAGCCCCAGCATTTT
TRBV7-2	TRBJ1-5	.	13	.	CASSFEGGQPQHF	TGTGCCAGCAGCTTTGAGGGAGGACAGCCCCAGCATTTT
TRBV6-1	TRBJ1-5	once	15	TRBD1	CASSTGGHSNQPQHF	TGTGCCAGCAGTACAGGGGGCCATAGCAATCAGCCCCAGCATTTT
TRBV7-8	TRBJ1-2	once	15	TRBD1	CASSTWDRKFYGYTF	TGTGCCAGCAGCACTTGGGACAGGAAATTCTATGGCTACACCTTC
TRBV5-1	TRBJ1-1	.	13	.	CASSLAGASEAFF	TGCGCCAGCAGCTTGGCCGGGGCCTCTGAAGCTTTCTTT
TRBV30	TRBJ1-2	.	11	.	CAWSREYGYTF	TGTGCCTGGAGTAGGGAGTACGGCTACACCTTC
TRBV2	TRBJ1-2	.	15	TRBD1	CASQANQGAYYGYTF	TGTGCCAGCCAAGCTAACCAGGGGGCATACTATGGCTACACCTTC
TRBV4-3	TRBJ1-1	.	15	TRBD1	CASSHGFGQGTEAFF	TGCGCCAGCAGCCATGGTTTTGGACAGGGCACTGAAGCTTTCTTT
TRBV9	TRBJ2-1	.	16	TRBD2	CASSPGTSGTYNEQFF	TGTGCCAGCAGCCCCGGGACTAGCGGGACGTATAATGAGCAGTTCTTC
TRBV27	TRBJ2-2	.	15	TRBD2	CASTSRPSGWLKLFF	TGTGCCAGCACGTCCCGCCCTAGCGGGTGGTTGAAGCTGTTTTTT
TRBV5-6	TRBJ1-4	once	13	TRBD1	CASSSDRGRLLFF	TGTGCCAGCAGCTCGGACAGGGGGCGTCTACTGTTTTTT
TRBV27	TRBJ2-7	once	14	.	CASSLGTSPREQYF	TGTGCCAGCAGTTTAGGGACTTCCCCACGCGAGCAGTACTTC
TRBV4-1	TRBJ1-4	.	18	TRBD1	CASSQLGQGEATNEKLFF	TGCGCCAGCAGCCAACTTGGACAGGGGGAGGCAACTAATGAAAAACTGTTTTTT
TRBV19	TRBJ1-5	.	17	.	CASSIPGGFWSNQPQHF	TGTGCCAGTAGTATACCCGGCGGCTTTTGGAGCAATCAGCCCCAGCATTTT
TRBV19	TRBJ1-2	few	13	.	CASRQPEGYGYTF	TGTGCCAGCCGACAGCCCGAAGGCTATGGCTACACCTTC
TRBV18	TRBJ2-3	.	23	TRBD2	CASSQPGLAGGRTKTLVTDTQYF	TGTGCCAGCTCACAACCGGGACTAGCGGGAGGCCGAACCAAAACCCTCGTCACAGATACGCAGTATTTT
TRBV5-4	TRBJ2-2	.	13	.	CASSTPGTGELFF	TGTGCCAGCAGCACCCCAGGGACCGGGGAGCTGTTTTTT
TRBV6-1	TRBJ1-5	.	13	.	CASGGSRYQPQHF	TGTGCCAGCGGGGGCTCGAGGTATCAGCCCCAGCATTTT
TRBV2	TRBJ1-5	.	16	.	CASSEEGPGSNQPQHF	TGTGCCAGCAGTGAAGAGGGGCCGGGGAGCAATCAGCCCCAGCATTTT
TRBV7-9	TRBJ1-4	.	14	TRBD1	CASSFRDRDEKLFF	TGTGCCAGCAGCTTCCGGGACAGGGATGAAAAACTGTTTTTT
TRBV19	TRBJ1-1	few	15	TRBD1	CASSSPGQGGTEAFF	TGTGCCAGTAGTTCCCCGGGACAGGGGGGAACTGAAGCTTTCTTT
TRBV5-6	TRBJ2-3	.	15	.	CASSPSRPRGDTQYF	TGTGCCAGCAGCCCGAGCAGGCCCCGGGGAGATACGCAGTATTTT
TRBV6-5	TRBJ2-1	once	13	.	CASGINYYNEQFF	TGTGCCAGCGGCATAAATTACTACAATGAGCAGTTCTTC
TRBV5-4	TRBJ2-5	.	15	.	CASSQRGLPQETQYF	TGTGCCAGCAGCCAACGGGGGTTACCTCAAGAGACCCAGTACTTC
TRBV9	TRBJ1-5	.	14	.	CASSPGAGNQPQHF	TGTGCCAGCAGCCCTGGGGCGGGTAATCAGCCCCAGCATTTT
TRBV28	TRBJ1-5	.	14	.	CASRPRQYNQPQHF	TGTGCCAGCAGACCACGACAGTACAATCAGCCCCAGCATTTT
TRBV6-1	TRBJ2-7	.	18	TRBD2	CASSEARSGRGPSYEQYF	TGTGCCAGCAGTGAAGCGCGTAGCGGGAGGGGCCCCTCCTACGAGCAGTACTTC
TRBV4-1	TRBJ2-5	.	14	.	CASSLRQSQATQYF	TGCGCCAGCAGCTTAAGACAGTCCCAGGCGACCCAGTACTTC
TRBV5-1	TRBJ1-1	.	13	.	CASSFQGLGWAFF	TGCGCCAGCAGCTTCCAGGGCCTTGGGTGGGCTTTCTTT
TRBV30	TRBJ2-3	.	15	.	CAWTPTGAYTDTQYF	TGTGCCTGGACCCCGACAGGAGCTTACACAGATACGCAGTATTTT
TRBV6-6	TRBJ2-3	.	13	.	CASSTGGARTQYF	TGTGCCAGCAGTACAGGGGGGGCCCGTACGCAGTATTTT
TRBV12-5	TRBJ2-4	.	16	.	CASGLDSATAKNIQYF	TGTGCTAGTGGTTTGGACAGCGCCACAGCCAAAAACATTCAGTACTTC
TRBV18	TRBJ2-7	.	16	.	CASSPISPLVSYEQYF	TGTGCCAGCTCACCAATATCGCCCCTGGTCTCCTACGAGCAGTACTTC
TRBV2	TRBJ2-1	.	15	.	CASRADQSSYNEQFF	TGTGCCAGCAGGGCTGACCAGAGCTCCTACAATGAGCAGTTCTTC
TRBV4-1	TRBJ2-1	.	12	.	CASSQDKREQFF	TGCGCCAGCAGCCAAGATAAGAGGGAGCAGTTCTTC
TRBV28	TRBJ1-3	.	15	.	CASDLGGSSGNTIYF	TGTGCCAGCGATCTCGGGGGGAGCTCTGGAAACACCATATATTTT
TRBV2	TRBJ1-5	once	15	.	CASSQDRTGDQPQHF	TGTGCCAGCAGTCAAGACAGAACTGGTGATCAGCCCCAGCATTTT
TRBV5-6	TRBJ2-3	.	15	.	CASSFERVLTDTQYF	TGTGCCAGCAGCTTTGAGCGGGTGTTAACAGATACGCAGTATTTT
TRBV30	TRBJ1-2	.	12	.	CAWSPLGLGYTF	TGTGCCTGGAGCCCTCTTGGGTTGGGCTACACCTTC
TRBV7-9	TRBJ1-1	.	10	.	CAWPAGEVFF	TGTGCCTGGCCGGCGGGGGAGGTTTTCTTT
TRBV5-1	TRBJ1-1	.	15	.	CASSLWFNENTEAFF	TGCGCCAGCAGCTTGTGGTTTAATGAGAACACTGAAGCTTTCTTT
TRBV27	TRBJ1-4	.	17	TRBD1	CASSSLGQGTTNEKLFF	TGTGCCAGCAGTTCTCTAGGACAGGGAACAACTAATGAAAAACTGTTTTTT
TRBV14	TRBJ2-5	.	16	.	CASSQRPGVAPGTQYF	TGTGCCAGCAGCCAACGTCCGGGAGTCGCCCCCGGGACCCAGTACTTC
TRBV5-6	TRBJ2-1	.	16	TRBD2	CASSSLAGPSYNEQFF	TGTGCCAGCAGTTCGTTAGCGGGTCCATCCTACAATGAGCAGTTCTTC
TRBV19	TRBJ1-2	.	12	.	CASTTTGYGYTF	TGTGCCAGTACCACAACGGGCTATGGCTACACCTTC
TRBV11-3	TRBJ1-1	few	14	.	CASSPGRANTEAFF	TGTGCCAGCAGCCCCGGGCGGGCCAACACTGAAGCTTTCTTT
TRBV4-3	TRBJ1-1	.	15	TRBD1	CASSQVQGAGTEAFF	TGCGCCAGCAGCCAAGTCCAGGGGGCTGGGACTGAAGCTTTCTTT
TRBV29-1	TRBJ2-1	.	16	TRBD2	CSVAGLAGGPGNEQFF	TGCAGCGTTGCAGGACTAGCGGGGGGGCCGGGCAATGAGCAGTTCTTC
TRBV6-6	TRBJ2-1	.	16	.	CASSYTTGRTNNEQFF	TGTGCCAGCAGTTACACTACCGGACGGACCAACAATGAGCAGTTCTTC
TRBV28	TRBJ2-7	.	13	TRBD2	CASSRLAGGIVYF	TGTGCCAGCTCTAGACTAGCGGGAGGGATTGTGTACTTC
TRBV6-5	TRBJ2-7	once	15	.	CASRQQGYISGEQYF	TGTGCCAGCAGGCAACAGGGATACATATCCGGGGAGCAGTACTTC
TRBV7-9	TRBJ1-2	once	14	.	CASSLVYPNYGYTF	TGTGCCAGCAGCTTAGTTTACCCCAACTATGGCTACACCTTC